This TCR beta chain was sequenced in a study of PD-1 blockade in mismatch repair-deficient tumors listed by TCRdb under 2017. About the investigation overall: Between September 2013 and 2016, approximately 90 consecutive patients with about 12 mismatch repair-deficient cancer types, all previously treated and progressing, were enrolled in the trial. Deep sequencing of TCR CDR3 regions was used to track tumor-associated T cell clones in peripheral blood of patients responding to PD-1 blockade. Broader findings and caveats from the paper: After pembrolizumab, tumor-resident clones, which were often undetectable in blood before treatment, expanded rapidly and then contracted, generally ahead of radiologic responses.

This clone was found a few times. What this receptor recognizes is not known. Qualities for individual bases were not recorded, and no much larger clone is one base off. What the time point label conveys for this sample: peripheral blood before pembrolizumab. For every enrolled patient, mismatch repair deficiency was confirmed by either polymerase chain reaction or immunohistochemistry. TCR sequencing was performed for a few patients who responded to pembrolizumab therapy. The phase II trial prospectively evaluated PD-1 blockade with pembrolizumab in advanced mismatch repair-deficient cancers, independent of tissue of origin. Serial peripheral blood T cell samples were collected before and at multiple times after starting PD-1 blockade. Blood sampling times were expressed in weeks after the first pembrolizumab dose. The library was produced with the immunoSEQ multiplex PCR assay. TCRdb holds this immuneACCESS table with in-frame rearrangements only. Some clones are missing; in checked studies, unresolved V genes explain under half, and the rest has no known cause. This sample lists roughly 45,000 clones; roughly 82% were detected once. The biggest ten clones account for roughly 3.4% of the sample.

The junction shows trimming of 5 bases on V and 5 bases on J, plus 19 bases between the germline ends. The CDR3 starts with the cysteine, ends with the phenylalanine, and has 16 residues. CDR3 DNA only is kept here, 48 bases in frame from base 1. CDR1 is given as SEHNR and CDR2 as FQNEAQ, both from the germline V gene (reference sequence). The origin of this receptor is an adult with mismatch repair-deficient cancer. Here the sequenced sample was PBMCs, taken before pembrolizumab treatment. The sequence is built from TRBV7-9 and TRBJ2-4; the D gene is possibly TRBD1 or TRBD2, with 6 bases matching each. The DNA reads TGTGCCAGCAGCCCACTTAAAGGGGGGCTCGAAAACATTCAGTACTTC. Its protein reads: CASSPLKGGLENIQYF.